The rows below give T cell receptor beta chains drawn from one sample of a study of shared clonotypes between healthy human individuals. Sequenced by immunoSEQ multiplex PCR; TCRdb stores in-frame clones only, minus some. The sample records 1,500,000 or so clones, 98% to 99% being singletons. Material for sequencing was naive CD4+ T cells sorted from blood. Every receptor here comes from a man between 25 and 39 years old in good health. Both conserved end residues are part of each CDR3. D genes are given only for firm matches. Size values are once, few and many counts, or a class for expanded clones, and some rows have none.

v_gene	d_gene	j_gene	abundance	CDR3aa	CDR3nt
TRBV11-2	.	TRBJ1-4	once	CASSLVLGEKLFF	TGTGCCAGCAGCTTAGTACTTGGCGAAAAACTGTTTTTT
TRBV5-4	.	TRBJ2-1	.	CASSLWENAKNEQFF	TGTGCCAGCAGCTTGTGGGAGAACGCAAAGAATGAGCAGTTCTTC
TRBV7-8	.	TRBJ2-7	.	CASSLIAGLTNHYEQYF	TGTGCCAGCAGCTTAATCGCAGGACTAACAAACCACTACGAGCAGTACTTC
TRBV18	.	TRBJ2-2	.	CASSKDRNTGELFF	TGTGCCAGCTCGAAGGACAGAAACACCGGGGAGCTGTTTTTT
TRBV6-1	.	TRBJ1-2	.	CASSGLGANYGYTF	TGTGCCAGCAGTGGTCTGGGGGCTAACTATGGCTACACCTTC
TRBV19	.	TRBJ2-1	once	CASSIVGGLAFNEQFF	TGTGCCAGTAGTATAGTGGGGGGGCTAGCATTCAATGAGCAGTTCTTC
TRBV7-9	TRBD2	TRBJ2-3	.	CASSSRASGTDTQYF	TGTGCCAGCAGCTCCAGAGCTAGCGGGACAGATACGCAGTATTTT
TRBV7-9	.	TRBJ2-4	.	CASSLGGAKNIQYF	TGTGCCAGCAGCTTGGGGGGAGCCAAAAACATTCAGTACTTC
TRBV5-5	TRBD2	TRBJ2-7	.	CASSPVSGDEQYF	TGTGCCAGCAGCCCGGTGAGCGGGGACGAGCAGTACTTC
TRBV14	.	TRBJ1-3	.	CASSQDLRGSGNTIYF	TGTGCCAGCAGCCAAGATCTCCGGGGCTCTGGAAACACCATATATTTT
TRBV19	TRBD1	TRBJ2-7	.	CASSKDRLGEQYF	TGTGCCAGTAGTAAGGACAGGTTAGGCGAGCAGTACTTC
TRBV7-9	.	TRBJ2-7	.	CASSLSTVSSYEQYF	TGTGCCAGCAGCTTATCGACCGTTAGCTCCTACGAGCAGTACTTC
TRBV10-2	.	TRBJ2-1	.	CASSVWSGTYNEQFF	TGCGCCAGCAGTGTTTGGAGCGGAACCTACAATGAGCAGTTCTTC
TRBV14	.	TRBJ1-4	.	CASSQAGLDEKLFF	TGTGCCAGCAGCCAGGCGGGGTTAGATGAAAAACTGTTTTTT
TRBV10-3	TRBD1	TRBJ2-5	.	CAISERGQGMRETQYF	TGTGCCATCAGTGAGAGGGGACAGGGGATGAGAGAGACCCAGTACTTC
TRBV7-6	.	TRBJ2-7	.	CASSPSTVAYEQYF	TGTGCCAGCAGCCCCTCGACAGTGGCCTACGAGCAGTACTTC
TRBV19	TRBD2	TRBJ2-1	.	CASSTRTSGNEQFF	TGTGCCAGTAGTACCAGGACTAGCGGCAATGAGCAGTTCTTC
TRBV18	.	TRBJ1-2	.	CASSPGQPDGYTF	TGTGCCAGCTCACCTGGACAGCCAGATGGCTACACCTTC
TRBV4-1	.	TRBJ2-5	.	CASSQGWGGGETQYF	TGCGCCAGCAGCCAAGGATGGGGTGGCGGTGAGACCCAGTACTTC
TRBV6-1	TRBD1	TRBJ2-2	.	CASSRKQGSAGELFF	TGTGCCAGCAGTCGAAAACAGGGGTCGGCCGGGGAGCTGTTTTTT
TRBV28	.	TRBJ1-5	.	CASSPRGAGGNQPQHF	TGTGCCAGCAGTCCAAGAGGGGCCGGGGGCAATCAGCCCCAGCATTTT
TRBV9	.	TRBJ1-1	.	CASTPGVQNTEAFF	TGTGCCAGCACCCCAGGGGTCCAGAACACTGAAGCTTTCTTT
TRBV28	TRBD1	TRBJ2-7	.	CASSRQGVTYEQYF	TGTGCCAGCAGCAGACAGGGGGTTACCTACGAGCAGTACTTC
TRBV15	TRBD2	TRBJ2-1	.	CATSKRLAGNNEQFF	TGTGCCACCAGCAAAAGACTAGCGGGAAATAATGAGCAGTTCTTC
TRBV11-2	.	TRBJ1-1	.	CASSSRTNTRRFGDRFF	TGTGCCAGCAGCTCCCGAACCAATACCAGACGGTTTGGAGATCGTTTCTTT
TRBV7-2	.	TRBJ1-1	.	CASSSIPGPSTEAFF	TGTGCCAGCAGCTCGATCCCAGGGCCGAGCACTGAAGCTTTCTTT
TRBV19	TRBD1	TRBJ2-1	.	CASSLTGNEQFF	TGTGCCAGTAGCTTGACAGGGAATGAGCAGTTCTTC
TRBV15	.	TRBJ1-1	.	CATSRVVLNTEAFF	TGTGCCACCAGCAGAGTGGTTTTGAACACTGAAGCTTTCTTT
TRBV7-6	TRBD2	TRBJ2-1	.	CASSLVGGGRNEQFF	TGTGCCAGCAGCTTAGTTGGCGGGGGTAGGAATGAGCAGTTCTTC
TRBV27	.	TRBJ1-5	once	CASSWGHSGNSNQPQHF	TGTGCCAGCAGTTGGGGACATTCTGGAAATAGCAATCAGCCCCAGCATTTT
TRBV6-1	.	TRBJ2-7	.	CASENEGLIFTEQYF	TGTGCCAGCGAGAATGAGGGCTTGATATTCACCGAGCAGTACTTC
TRBV7-9	.	TRBJ1-4	.	CASSFTGAVNEKLFF	TGTGCCAGCAGCTTCACAGGAGCCGTTAATGAAAAACTGTTTTTT
TRBV11-2	.	TRBJ2-1	.	CASSFSDLNEQFF	TGTGCCAGCAGCTTCAGCGATCTTAATGAGCAGTTCTTC
TRBV14	.	TRBJ1-2	.	CASSQSSSLSGYTF	TGTGCCAGCAGCCAAAGTTCAAGTTTGAGTGGCTACACCTTC
TRBV2	.	TRBJ1-2	once	CASMVPRTDYGYTF	TGTGCCAGCATGGTGCCGCGCACCGACTATGGCTACACCTTC
TRBV6-5	TRBD1	TRBJ2-5	.	CASSRPGQGAETQYF	TGTGCCAGCAGTCGGCCGGGACAGGGCGCGGAGACCCAGTACTTC
TRBV21-1	.	TRBJ2-7	.	CASSAPGTDPYEQYF	TGTGCCAGCAGCGCACCCGGGACAGACCCCTACGAGCAGTACTTC
TRBV6-5	TRBD2	TRBJ2-3	.	CASSSGTSGTDTQYF	TGTGCCAGCAGTTCCGGGACTAGCGGGACAGATACGCAGTATTTT
TRBV7-6	.	TRBJ2-7	.	CASSLDGGYEQYF	TGTGCCAGCAGCTTGGACGGAGGCTACGAGCAGTACTTC
TRBV7-8	TRBD2	TRBJ2-1	.	CASSPNPITSGGSYNEQFF	TGTGCCAGCAGCCCTAACCCCATCACTAGCGGAGGCTCCTACAATGAGCAGTTCTTC
TRBV15	TRBD2	TRBJ2-7	.	CAAASGSFAYEQYF	TGTGCCGCCGCTAGCGGGAGTTTTGCCTACGAGCAGTACTTC
TRBV4-3	.	TRBJ1-3	.	CASSHGGQPSSGNTIYF	TGCGCCAGCAGCCACGGGGGGCAGCCGAGCTCTGGAAACACCATATATTTT
TRBV10-1	TRBD1	TRBJ2-2	.	CASSDQGAQTGELFF	TGCGCCAGCAGTGACCAGGGGGCCCAAACCGGGGAGCTGTTTTTT
TRBV28	.	TRBJ2-2	.	CASRGTANTGELFF	TGTGCCAGCAGGGGGACCGCGAACACCGGGGAGCTGTTTTTT
TRBV10-3	.	TRBJ2-1	.	CAISEGEQTKQFF	TGTGCCATCAGTGAGGGGGAGCAGACAAAGCAGTTCTTC
TRBV19	.	TRBJ2-2	.	CASSPGSGELFF	TGTGCCAGTAGTCCAGGGTCCGGGGAGCTGTTTTTT
TRBV30	TRBD1	TRBJ2-7	.	CAADRGTYEQYF	TGTGCCGCAGACAGGGGAACCTACGAGCAGTACTTC
TRBV5-8	TRBD2	TRBJ2-1	.	CASSLMSGSPNEQFF	TGTGCCAGCAGCTTGATGAGCGGGAGTCCCAATGAGCAGTTCTTC
TRBV9	TRBD2	TRBJ2-3	.	CASSVSSGRTDTQYF	TGTGCCAGCAGCGTTTCAAGCGGGAGGACAGATACGCAGTATTTT
TRBV19	.	TRBJ1-2	.	CASSSDLLRNGYTF	TGTGCCAGTAGTTCCGACCTCTTAAGAAATGGCTACACCTTC
TRBV18	.	TRBJ2-3	.	CASRTTDTQYF	TGTGCCAGCCGAACCACAGATACGCAGTATTTT
TRBV5-6	.	TRBJ2-5	.	CASSLVRAGQETQYF	TGTGCCAGCAGCTTGGTGCGTGCGGGGCAAGAGACCCAGTACTTC
TRBV5-1	.	TRBJ1-2	.	CASSLVAPYGYTF	TGCGCCAGCAGCTTGGTGGCCCCCTATGGCTACACCTTC